The next 20 T cell receptor beta chains were all read from a single sample in a study of OX40 agonist ivuxolimab in advanced cancers. Generated by immunoSEQ multiplex PCR, the TCRdb table keeps only in-frame clones and is missing some. Of around 100,000 clones listed, around nine tenths are singletons. The input for sequencing was CD4+ or CD8+ T cells sorted from blood, taken in a trial of the OX40 agonist ivuxolimab. Receptors originate from an adult with an advanced solid tumor such as melanoma, head and neck, liver or kidney cancer.

V usage is TRBV6-1 and J usage is TRBJ1-2, with 7 bases that match TRBD1. After removal of 3 bases from V and 5 bases from J, the junction contained 0 bases not matched to a gene. Germline-derived CDR1 and CDR2 are MNHNS and SASEGT. This CDR3 spans 12 amino acids. The CDR3 DNA is TGTGCCAGCAGTGACAGGGGGTATGGCTACACCTTC. Translating gives CASSDRGYGYTF.

This sequence joins TRBV5-4 and TRBJ2-7, with 9 bases that match TRBD2. CDR1 and CDR2 (germline): SGHNT, YYREEE (reference sequence). Losses at the gene ends were 1 base for V and 1 base for J; bases not matched to a gene: 9. CDR3 size: 17 residues. This CDR3 is CASSLRLGRGGSYEQYF. CDR3 bases: TGTGCCAGCAGCTTGCGGCTTGGGCGGGGGGGTTCCTACGAGCAGTACTTC.

This rearrangement joins TRBV19 to TRBJ2-5; 10 nucleotides align to TRBD1. Trimming took 5 bases from V and 5 from J; bases not matched to a gene: 11. The CDR3 contains 16 residues. Looked up from germline, CDR1 is LNHDA and CDR2 is SQIVND (reference sequence). CDR3 region: CASSVTGTGDFETQYF. The CDR3 DNA is TGTGCCAGTAGTGTCACCGGGACAGGGGATTTTGAGACCCAGTACTTC.

This chain joins TRBV6-4 and TRBJ2-1; TRBD2 aligns across 10 bases. Germline assignment: CDR1 MRHNA and CDR2 SNTAGT. Losses at the gene ends were 0 bases for V and 6 bases for J; bases not matched to a gene: 5. The CDR3 is made up of 16 amino acids. The CDR3 spells CASSDSGLAKGNEQFF. CDR3 in DNA: TGTGCCAGCAGTGACTCGGGACTAGCGAAGGGCAATGAGCAGTTCTTC.

The chain employs TRBV15 and TRBJ2-7; possible D gene TRBD1, 5 bases. This CDR3 has 13 residues. Germline V gene data show CDR1 as LNHNV and CDR2 as YYDKDF (reference sequence). V gave up 1 base and J gave up 3 bases, with 7 bases separating them. CDR3 in amino acids: CATSRGQNYEQYF. The CDR3 nucleotides are TGTGCCACCAGCAGAGGACAGAACTACGAGCAGTACTTC.

The V gene is TRBV6-5, the J gene TRBJ1-2; D is perhaps TRBD1 (6 bases). This CDR3 spans 15 amino acids. Per the germline V gene, CDR1 is MNHEY and CDR2 is SVGAGI. Trimming cost V 7 bases and J 2 bases, with 17 bases left between them. The CDR3 loop is CASIKPGASNYGYTF. The DNA of the CDR3 is TGTGCCAGCATTAAGCCGGGGGCCTCAAACTATGGCTACACCTTC.

This clone was recorded at least ten times. The V and J genes are TRBV7-9 and TRBJ1-6; D is perhaps TRBD1 (5 bases). The V end was cut by 4 bases, the J end by 4 bases, with 14 bases between. The germline gives CDR1 SEHNR, CDR2 FQNEAQ (reference sequence). CDR3 length: 16 amino acids. The CDR3 bases are TGTGCCAGCAGCTCTGGTCAGGGTTTTTATAATTCACCCCTCCACTTT. This codes for CASSSGQGFYNSPLHF.

This chain connects TRBV9 to TRBJ2-2; the D gene is possibly TRBD2 (6 bases). Trimming removed 4 bases from V and 2 bases from J, with 9 bases in between. CDR1 and CDR2 from the germline V gene are SGDLS and YYNGEE. CDR3 length equals 14 residues. CDR3 amino acids: CASSSDYNTGELFF. The DNA of the CDR3 is TGTGCCAGCAGCTCGGACTACAACACCGGGGAGCTGTTTTTT.

The chain recombines TRBV5-1 with TRBJ2-3; 12 positions match TRBD1. The junction had 9 bases not matched to a gene; V was cut back by 2 bases and J by 5 bases. Germline CDR1 is SGHRS and CDR2 is YFSETQ. This CDR3 has 17 residues. CDR3 DNA: TGCGCCAGCAGCTTAGTTACCGGGACAGGGGGCGAAGATACGCAGTATTTT. This encodes CASSLVTGTGGEDTQYF.

The chain employs TRBV6-1 and TRBJ1-6; D gene ambiguous. This CDR3 is built from 15 residues. Trimming removed 2 bases at V and 5 bases at J, with 10 bases between. Germline V gene lookup returns CDR1 MNHNS and CDR2 SASEGT. The CDR3 bases are TGTGCCAGCAGTGAACGGTCGAGGGATAATTCACCCCTCCACTTT. Protein sequence: CASSERSRDNSPLHF.

The chain has TRBV5-4 and TRBJ2-1; possibly TRBD1 for D (6 bases). The CDR3 runs 15 residues. Per germline, CDR1 SGHNT and CDR2 YYREEE (reference sequence). Trimming stripped 4 bases from V and 0 bases from J, with 11 bases between. CDR3 bases: TGTGCCAGCAGCCCGTCGACAGGCTCCTACAATGAGCAGTTCTTC. It codes for CASSPSTGSYNEQFF.

CDR3 DNA sequence: TGCGCCAGCAGCTTTAGCGTTTCGAGGGAGCAGTACTTC. The encoded protein is CASSFSVSREQYF. This chain links TRBV5-1 with TRBJ2-7; a possible D gene is TRBD2 (5 bases). In germline, CDR1 is SGHRS, CDR2 YFSETQ. Trimming cost V 2 bases and J 7 bases, with 13 bases left between them. The CDR3 loop spans 13 amino acids.

The rearrangement joins TRBV6-1 to TRBJ2-7; 7 bases map to TRBD2. J lost 2 bases, V lost 4 bases, and 8 bases had no gene match. The CDR3 has 15 residues. Germline V gives CDR1 MNHNS, CDR2 SASEGT. Written as DNA, the CDR3 is TGTGCCAGCAGTGTTGGGCTAGCGGACCCCTACGAGCAGTACTTC. Its protein is CASSVGLADPYEQYF.

V is TRBV9 and J is TRBJ2-7, with a possible D match to TRBD1 (6 bases). Looked up from germline, CDR1 is SGDLS and CDR2 is YYNGEE. This CDR3 is built from 14 residues. V was shortened by 4 bases and J by 2 bases, with 13 bases between the two germline ends. The CDR3 reads CASSSRDKAYEQYF. CDR3 in DNA: TGTGCCAGCAGCAGCCGGGACAAAGCCTACGAGCAGTACTTC.

This sequence joins TRBV4-1 and TRBJ1-1; TRBD1 agrees at 7 bases. This CDR3 is 17 amino acids long. V was clipped by 0 bases and J by 2 bases; unmatched bases: 9. In germline, CDR1 is MGHRA, CDR2 YSYEKL. The DNA for the CDR3 is TGCGCCAGCAGCCAAGAACCACAGGGGAGAGGAAACACTGAAGCTTTCTTT. Translation gives CASSQEPQGRGNTEAFF.

V is TRBV11-2 and J is TRBJ2-7; possible D gene TRBD2, 6 bases. Germline CDR1 SGHAT, CDR2 FQNNGV. The CDR3 totals 14 residues. The germline V and J ends were trimmed by 5 bases and 3 bases, with 14 bases remaining between them. In DNA form, the CDR3 reads TGTGCCAGCAGCCCCCGACGCGGGGTCTACGAGCAGTACTTC. Encoded protein: CASSPRRGVYEQYF.

The chain uses TRBV7-3 and TRBJ2-1; no firm D call. The CDR3 is made up of 13 amino acids. Trimming stripped 2 bases from V and 6 bases from J, with 8 bases between. Germline CDR1 is SGHTA and CDR2 is FQGTGA. The CDR3: CASSLSRSNEQFF. As DNA, the CDR3 is TGTGCCAGCAGCTTATCGCGCAGCAATGAGCAGTTCTTC.

This chain links TRBV6-5 with TRBJ2-1; 8 positions match TRBD2. The CDR3 length is 15 residues. Germline V gene sequence: CDR1 MNHEY, CDR2 SVGAGI. J lost 2 bases, V lost 2 bases, and 2 bases had no gene match. The CDR3 bases are TGTGCCAGCAGTTACGGACTAGCCACCTACAATGAGCAGTTCTTC. Protein product: CASSYGLATYNEQFF.

This sequence joins TRBV6-5 and TRBJ2-3; the match to TRBD1 covers 7 bases. With V trimmed by 6 bases and J by 0 bases, 6 bases remained unmatched. This CDR3 contains 15 residues. Germline CDR1 reads MNHEY; CDR2 reads SVGAGI. The CDR3 protein is CASSYRQGSTDTQYF. The CDR3 coding sequence is TGTGCCAGCAGCTATCGACAGGGTAGCACAGATACGCAGTATTTT.

The chain combines TRBV6-5 with TRBJ1-1; D not certain. Germline CDR1 reads MNHEY; CDR2 reads SVGAGI. The CDR3 consists of 13 residues. The germline V and J ends were trimmed by 2 bases and 3 bases, with 7 bases remaining between them. The CDR3 loop is CASSYPWDTEAFF. The CDR3 DNA follows: TGTGCCAGCAGTTACCCCTGGGACACTGAAGCTTTCTTT.